What follows are 29 T cell receptor beta chains derived from one specimen sequenced in a study of cytomegalovirus exposure and HLA in healthy donors. Using immunoSEQ multiplex PCR, the repertoire was profiled, and TCRdb retains in-frame clones only, with some absent. The profile shows tens of thousands of clones, around 90% of them singletons. Sequencing was performed on PBMCs. The receptors were sampled from a man younger than 35 in good health and CMV-seronegative.

The chain combines TRBV2 with TRBJ2-1; 9 bases align to TRBD2. The CDR3 runs 15 residues. The V gene end was trimmed by 5 bases and the J gene end by 8 bases; junction bases not matched to a gene: 10. Germline V lookup: CDR1 SNHLY, CDR2 FYNNEI. The CDR3, as DNA: TGTGCCAGCAGTTCCGTTAGCGGGAGTATCTATGAGCAGTTCTTC. It is translated as CASSSVSGSIYEQFF.

This clone was detected only once. CDR3 coding DNA: TGTGCCAGCAGCTCACAGGGCACTGAAGCTTTCTTT. This codes for CASSSQGTEAFF. The rearrangement links TRBV7-9 to TRBJ1-1; tentatively, D is TRBD1 (6 bases). Trimming removed 4 bases at V and 4 bases at J, with 7 bases between. In germline, CDR1 is SEHNR, CDR2 FQNEAQ (reference sequence). The CDR3 contains 12 residues.

The chain employs TRBV11-2 and TRBJ2-2, with 7 bases matching TRBD2. From germline, CDR1 is SGHAT and CDR2 FQNNGV. CDR3 length equals 16 residues. Trimming removed 4 bases from V and 0 bases from J; junction bases left unmatched: 5. The CDR3: CASSSQAGTNTGELFF. In DNA form, the CDR3 reads TGTGCCAGCAGCTCACAAGCGGGAACGAACACCGGGGAGCTGTTTTTT.

This clone was detected once. The chain carries TRBV4-1 and TRBJ2-7; 7 nucleotides agree with TRBD2. The CDR3 runs to 14 residues. Germline values: CDR1 MGHRA, CDR2 YSYEKL. Trimming cost V 5 bases and J 0 bases; bases outside gene matches: 4. This CDR3 reads CASSFGLDSYEQYF. CDR3 in DNA: TGCGCCAGCAGCTTCGGACTAGACTCCTACGAGCAGTACTTC.

V usage is TRBV4-3 and J usage is TRBJ1-5; the match to TRBD1 covers 7 bases. Trimming cost V 4 bases and J 7 bases; bases outside gene matches: 7. In germline, CDR1 is LGHNA, CDR2 YSLEER. The CDR3 covers 14 residues. This chain's CDR3 is CASSRNRGNQPQHF. Written as DNA, the CDR3 is TGCGCCAGCAGCCGGAACAGGGGTAACCAGCCCCAGCATTTT.

The chain uses TRBV6-5 and TRBJ2-5; weak D call: TRBD1 (6 bases). The germline CDR1 and CDR2 sequences are MNHEY and SVGAGI. V lost 5 bases, J lost 5 bases, and 9 bases lay in between. There are 12 residues in the CDR3. CDR3 DNA: TGTGCCAGCAGTACAGGGACGGAGACCCAGTACTTC. Translation gives CASSTGTETQYF.

The genes are TRBV6-6 and TRBJ2-5; D is unresolved. Deletions cut 8 bases from V and 1 base from J, with 8 bases between. CDR1 is MNHNY, CDR2 SVGAGI, per germline (reference sequence). CDR3 length: 12 residues. CDR3 protein: CASGQVQETQYF. CDR3 DNA: TGTGCCAGCGGTCAGGTCCAAGAGACCCAGTACTTC.

This chain joins TRBV6-5 and TRBJ2-1; the D gene is possibly TRBD2 (6 bases). Germline CDR1 and CDR2: MNHEY and SVGAGI. Trimming removed 1 base at V and 8 bases at J, with 9 bases between. The CDR3 consists of 13 residues. CDR3 in DNA: TGTGCCAGCAGTTACTACGGGAGCGATGAGCAGTTCTTC. Encoded protein: CASSYYGSDEQFF.

This clone is labeled medium-sized (0.01 to 0.1%). The V and J genes are TRBV4-3 and TRBJ2-1, with D possibly TRBD2 on 6 matching bases. Germline CDR1 is LGHNA and CDR2 is YSLEER. Trimming shortened V by 0 bases and J by 7 bases, and 10 bases separated the two germline ends. CDR3 length: 14 amino acids. The DNA of the CDR3 is TGCGCCAGCAGCCAAGATTACGGGAGAAATGAGCAGTTCTTC. Protein product: CASSQDYGRNEQFF.

This rearrangement joins TRBV13 to TRBJ2-7, with D perhaps matching TRBD1 (6 bases). Between the trimmed V and J ends, which lost 4 bases and 5 bases, there was a span of 21 bases. CDR3 length: 16 amino acids. Germline loops: CDR1 PRHDT, CDR2 FYEKMQ (reference sequence). The CDR3: CASSYYPGARLHEQYF. The CDR3 nucleotides read TGTGCCAGCAGCTACTACCCAGGGGCTCGGCTACACGAGCAGTACTTC.

The chain employs TRBV6-5 and TRBJ1-5, with no clear D. The CDR3 is 14 amino acids. With 6 bases removed from V and 7 bases from J, the gap between germline ends came to 16 bases. The germline CDR1 and CDR2 sequences are MNHEY and SVGAGI. DNA for the CDR3: TGTGCCAGCAGCTCTCGCGGGAGAGGACAGCCCCAGCATTTT. This translates into CASSSRGRGQPQHF.

The V gene is TRBV15, the J gene TRBJ1-2, with D possibly TRBD1 on 6 matching bases. CDR1 and CDR2 (germline): LNHNV, YYDKDF (reference sequence). The CDR3 covers 15 residues. The ends were cut back, 1 base at V and 4 bases at J, with 13 bases in the middle. CDR3: CATSRGTQGPYGYTF. In DNA form, the CDR3 reads TGTGCCACCAGCAGAGGAACACAGGGTCCCTATGGCTACACCTTC. The full variable domain, rest sourced from reference TRBV15 and TRBJ1-2, is DAMVIQNPRYQVTQFGKPVTLSCSQTLNHNVMYWYQQKSSQAPKLLFHYYDKDFNNEADTPDNFQSRRPNTSFCFLDIRSPGLGDTAMYLCATSRGTQGPYGYTFGSGTRLTVV.

The chain combines TRBV28 with TRBJ2-2, with 7 positions matching TRBD1. After removal of 10 bases from V and 5 bases from J, the junction contained 10 bases not matched to a gene. The CDR3 spans 14 residues. CDR1 is MDHEN, CDR2 SYDVKM, per germline. CDR3 sequence reads: CATLPGQLTGELFF. CDR3 bases: TGTGCCACCTTACCGGGACAGCTAACCGGGGAGCTGTTTTTT.

This chain joins TRBV19 and TRBJ2-5; D perhaps matches TRBD1 (6 bases). The germline CDR1 and CDR2 sequences are LNHDA and SQIVND (reference sequence). CDR3 length: 14 residues. Trimming shortened V by 6 bases and J by 4 bases, and 15 bases separated the two germline ends. CDR3 region: CASRRTASPETQYF. The CDR3 region has the DNA TGTGCCAGTAGGCGGACAGCTTCGCCAGAGACCCAGTACTTC.

V is TRBV5-6 and J is TRBJ2-7; D gene uncertain. The germline gives CDR1 SGHDT, CDR2 YYEEEE. This CDR3 comprises 14 residues. The V and J ends lost 2 bases and 5 bases respectively, with 14 bases between them. Written as DNA, the CDR3 is TGTGCCAGCAGCTTACTGCGCGGTCGGGACGAGCAGTACTTC. It yields the protein CASSLLRGRDEQYF.

This chain uses TRBV28 with TRBJ2-5, with 12 bases matching TRBD2. This CDR3 region has 16 residues. Germline CDR1 reads MDHEN; CDR2 reads SYDVKM. Trimming removed 11 bases from V and 4 bases from J; junction bases left unmatched: 14. The CDR3 nucleotides read TGTGCCTCTCAAGGGGCTAGCGGGAGGGCCTCAGAGACCCAGTACTTC. It is translated as CASQGASGRASETQYF.

The rearrangement uses TRBV7-2 and TRBJ2-5; TRBD2 might be the D (6 bases). The CDR3 consists of 19 residues. CDR1 SGHTA and CDR2 FQGNSA come from the germline V gene. Trimming cost V 4 bases and J 5 bases, with 29 bases left between them. The CDR3 sequence: CASSSQGSVAGGVWETQYF. CDR3 coding DNA: TGTGCCAGCAGCTCCCAGGGTTCGGTGGCAGGAGGGGTTTGGGAGACCCAGTACTTC.

The chain joins TRBV2 to TRBJ2-2; TRBD1 aligns across 8 bases. V lost 8 bases to trimming and J lost 7 bases; unmatched junction nucleotides: 12. This CDR3 comprises 15 residues. Germline CDR1 is SNHLY and CDR2 is FYNNEI. The DNA for the CDR3 is TGTGCCAGCCGGACTGGACAGGGTAGACGCGGGGAGCTGTTTTTT. Encoded protein: CASRTGQGRRGELFF. The complete variable domain, with remaining parts taken from reference TRBV2 and TRBJ2-2, reads EPEVTQTPSHQVTQMGQEVILRCVPISNHLYFYWYRQILGQKVEFLVSFYNNEISEKSEIFDDQFSVERPDGSNFTLKIRSTKLEDSAMYFCASRTGQGRRGELFFGEGSRLTVL.

Only a few counts were recorded for this clone. The genes are TRBV28 and TRBJ2-5; D is ambiguous. The CDR3 totals 15 residues. V gave up 5 bases and J gave up 7 bases, with 20 bases separating them. Germline V gene sequence: CDR1 MDHEN, CDR2 SYDVKM. The CDR3 DNA reads as TGTGCCAGCAGTAGAGCGTCCCCCGAAGTTTCGACCCAGTACTTC. This translates into CASSRASPEVSTQYF.

The chain combines TRBV10-3 with TRBJ2-7; 8 bases fit TRBD1. Germline loops: CDR1 ENHRY, CDR2 SYGVKD. The CDR3 loop spans 14 amino acids. The V segment lost 2 bases and the J segment 3 bases; nucleotides outside the gene matches: 3. In DNA form, the CDR3 reads TGTGCCATCAGTGAGCGACAGGGGAACTACGAGCAGTACTTC. As protein: CAISERQGNYEQYF.

The chain recombines TRBV28 with TRBJ2-5; D remains ambiguous. Looked up from germline, CDR1 is MDHEN and CDR2 is SYDVKM. There are 14 residues in the CDR3. Trimming cost V 2 bases and J 0 bases, with 7 bases left between them. CDR3 coding DNA: TGTGCCAGCAGTTTAGACATATACCAAGAGACCCAGTACTTC. Translation: CASSLDIYQETQYF.

This clone was recorded a few times. The chain joins TRBV5-1 to TRBJ2-5, with 14 bases aligning to TRBD2. Germline CDR1 and CDR2: SGHRS and YFSETQ. V was clipped by 5 bases and J by 0 bases; unmatched bases: 6. This CDR3 region has 17 residues. As DNA, the CDR3 is TGCGCCAGCAGGCCGACTAGCGGGAGGGTCTACCAAGAGACCCAGTACTTC. Its translation: CASRPTSGRVYQETQYF.

This CDR3 is CASSLGRADQETQYF. CDR3 in DNA: TGTGCCAGCAGCTTGGGCAGGGCCGACCAAGAGACCCAGTACTTC. This chain uses TRBV7-3 with TRBJ2-5, with D perhaps matching TRBD1 (5 bases). This CDR3 contains 15 residues. Trimming left V 3 bases short and J 0 bases short, with 11 bases between. Germline lookup yields CDR1 SGHTA and CDR2 FQGTGA. Complete variable domain (other parts from reference TRBV7-3 and TRBJ2-5): GAGVSQTPSNKVTEKGKYVELRCDPISGHTALYWYRQSLGQGPEFLIYFQGTGAADDSGLPNDRFFAVRPEGSVSTLKIQRTERGDSAVYLCASSLGRADQETQYFGPGTRLLVL.

This rearrangement joins TRBV29-1 to TRBJ1-2; possible D gene TRBD1, 5 bases. CDR3 size: 11 residues. CDR1 and CDR2 (germline): SQVTM, ANQGSEA. The V end lost 5 bases, the J end lost 8 bases, and 12 bases lay between the germline ends. The CDR3 DNA reads as TGCAGCGTTTCAGGGTTGCAGGGCTACACCTTC. This translates into CSVSGLQGYTF.

The V gene is TRBV28, the J gene TRBJ2-1; D call uncertain. CDR3 size: 16 residues. The germline V gene has CDR1 MDHEN and CDR2 SYDVKM. Trimming shortened V by 2 bases and J by 0 bases, and 11 bases separated the two germline ends. The CDR3 protein is CASSLAQLLSYNEQFF. The CDR3, as DNA: TGTGCCAGCAGTTTAGCCCAACTCCTCTCCTACAATGAGCAGTTCTTC. Full variable domain (missing parts from reference TRBV28 and TRBJ2-1): DVKVTQSSRYLVKRTGEKVFLECVQDMDHENMFWYRQDPGLGLRLIYFSYDVKMKEKGDIPEGYSVSREKKERFSLILESASTNQTSMYLCASSLAQLLSYNEQFFGPGTRLTVL.

J is TRBJ2-1 and V is TRBV9, with D maybe TRBD2 (5 bases). This CDR3 region has 14 residues. Trimming stripped 0 bases from V and 7 bases from J, with 11 bases between. CDR1 is SGDLS and CDR2 is YYNGEE in the germline V gene. The CDR3 sequence: CASSVDPSRNEQFF. CDR3 bases: TGTGCCAGCAGCGTAGACCCTAGCCGAAATGAGCAGTTCTTC.

The chain joins TRBV9 to TRBJ1-1, with 8 positions matching TRBD1. V gave up 3 bases and J gave up 3 bases; unmatched junction bases: 4. The germline V gene has CDR1 SGDLS and CDR2 YYNGEE. There are 14 residues in the CDR3. The CDR3: CASSAGGGYTEAFF. CDR3 bases: TGTGCCAGCAGCGCAGGGGGCGGATACACTGAAGCTTTCTTT.

The rearrangement joins TRBV7-2 to TRBJ2-5; 10 nucleotides agree with TRBD2. Germline V gene sequence: CDR1 SGHTA, CDR2 FQGNSA. CDR3 length: 17 residues. Trimming took 4 bases from V and 0 from J; bases not matched to a gene: 8. The CDR3 here is CASSSDLGTSDQETQYF. CDR3 nucleotide sequence: TGTGCCAGCAGCTCAGACCTCGGGACTAGCGACCAAGAGACCCAGTACTTC. Variable domain in full (rest from reference TRBV7-2 and TRBJ2-5): GAGVSQSPSNKVTEKGKDVELRCDPISGHTALYWYRQSLGQGLEFLIYFQGNSAPDKSGLPSDRFSAERTGGSVSTLTIQRTQQEDSAVYLCASSSDLGTSDQETQYFGPGTRLLVL.

This clone was counted a single time. This chain links TRBV6-5 with TRBJ2-7; D perhaps matches TRBD2 (7 bases). Trimming removed 7 bases at V and 2 bases at J, with 18 bases between. From germline, CDR1 is MNHEY and CDR2 SVGAGI. This CDR3 contains 15 residues. CDR3 residues: CASTAWGGNPYEQYF. For the CDR3, the DNA is TGTGCCAGCACCGCCTGGGGGGGCAATCCCTACGAGCAGTACTTC.